These T cell receptor beta chains were read from a single sample in a study of CD8 T cells in ankylosing spondylitis. TCRdb recomputed calls from the 5' RACE reads with MiXCR, one row per CDR3 protein. Seen here are roughly 120,000 distinct CDR3 sequences, roughly an eighth observed once, and the top ten hold around 3%. The sequencing sample was made of blood, either unsorted or a sorted T cell fraction (not recorded which). Receptors originate from a female donor with ankylosing spondylitis or in good health (not recorded which). Each CDR3 is given with its conserved first and last residue. Fields, in order: J gene, clone size, D gene, V gene, CDR3 DNA, CDR3 protein. The D gene is left open where the match is weak. Not all rows give a size; the values are once, few, many and, for expanded clones, a class.

>TRBJ2-5|few|-|TRBV20-1
TGCAGTGCTAGGGACAGCCAAGAGACCCAGTACTTC
CSARDSQETQYF
>TRBJ1-2|many|TRBD1|TRBV5-1
TGCGCCAGCAGCTTGGGGGCGGACAGGGGCTCCGTCTATGGCTACACCTTC
CASSLGADRGSVYGYTF
>TRBJ2-2|-|TRBD2|TRBV7-3
TGTGCCAGCAGCAGGACTAGCGGGTCCCCCGGGGAGCTGTTTTTT
CASSRTSGSPGELFF
>TRBJ1-2|-|TRBD1|TRBV7-2
TGTGCCAGCAGCACTCGGGACAGGGGGCGGCCTAACTATGGCTACACCTTC
CASSTRDRGRPNYGYTF
>TRBJ2-3|many|TRBD2|TRBV2
TGTGCCAGCAGTGAAGCGCTTACGTCTAGCGGCTATATCACAGATACGCAGTATTTT
CASSEALTSSGYITDTQYF
>TRBJ2-2|-|-|TRBV6-1
TGTGCCAGCAGCCGCAGGGGTGAGAACACCGGGGAGCTGTTTTTT
CASSRRGENTGELFF
>TRBJ1-6|-|-|TRBV11-2
TGTGCCAGCAGCTTTCGCAGTAATTCACCCCTCCACTTT
CASSFRSNSPLHF
>TRBJ2-1|-|TRBD2|TRBV5-1
TGCGCCAGCAGCGTAACTAGCGGGGGAAATGAGCAGCTCTTC
CASSVTSGGNEQLF
>TRBJ2-1|-|TRBD2|TRBV13
TGTGCCAGCAGCCCCGCCCTACTAGCGGGGATGGGGCATGAGCAGTTCTTC
CASSPALLAGMGHEQFF
>TRBJ2-1|-|TRBD2|TRBV20-1
TGCAGTGCTAGAGTGGGAGCTAGCGGGGAAGGCAATGAGCAGTTCTTC
CSARVGASGEGNEQFF
>TRBJ2-3|many|-|TRBV20-1
TGCAGTGCTAGAGTCGGCACAGATACGCAGTATTTT
CSARVGTDTQYF
>TRBJ2-1|few|TRBD1|TRBV7-3
TGTGCCAGCAGCTTTGACAGGGGTACCTACAATGAGCAGTTCTTC
CASSFDRGTYNEQFF
>TRBJ1-6|few|-|TRBV12-3/TRBV12-4
TGTGCCAGCAGCCCAGGGGCGGGTGTTTCACCCCTCCACTTT
CASSPGAGVSPLHF
>TRBJ2-6|many|TRBD2|TRBV10-1
TGCGCCAGCAGTGAGAAAAGGGGCGGGAGAACGTCTGGGGCCAACGTCCTGACTTTC
CASSEKRGGRTSGANVLTF
>TRBJ2-1|few|-|TRBV2
TGTGCCAGCAAGAGGTCTAGGGATGATGAGCAGTTCTTC
CASKRSRDDEQFF
>TRBJ2-6|few|-|TRBV30
TGTGCCTGGACCCCGCGGGCCAACGTCCTGACTTTC
CAWTPRANVLTF
>TRBJ1-1|many|-|TRBV3-1
TGTGCCAGCAGCCCAGGTGGGGTGAACACTGAAGCTTTCTTT
CASSPGGVNTEAFF
>TRBJ2-7|many|-|TRBV5-1
TGCGCCAGCAGCGCCGACCGCCGGGACGGCTACGAGCAGTACTTC
CASSADRRDGYEQYF
>TRBJ2-1|few|TRBD1|TRBV5-1
TGCGCCAGCAGCTTGCAGGGACAGGGAACCAATGAGCAGTTCTTC
CASSLQGQGTNEQFF
>TRBJ2-1|-|-|TRBV14
TGTGCCAGCAGCCGTACAGCGGGCGCCTACAATGAGCAGTTCTTC
CASSRTAGAYNEQFF
>TRBJ2-5|-|-|TRBV5-1
TGCGCCAGCAGCTGGGACATCCTAACGGAGACCCAGTACTTC
CASSWDILTETQYF
>TRBJ2-3|-|-|TRBV2
TGTGCCAGTGGGGGGACAGATACGCAGTATTTT
CASGGTDTQYF
>TRBJ2-5|-|-|TRBV11-2
TGTGCCAGCAGCTTATCCCGCGGGGGGACAGCAGGGACCCAGTACTTC
CASSLSRGGTAGTQYF
>TRBJ2-3|-|-|TRBV6-1
TGTGCCAGCCGCAGGGACCCTAGCACAGATACGCAGTATTTT
CASRRDPSTDTQYF
>TRBJ1-1|-|-|TRBV5-1
TGCGCCAGCAGCGGGTTGGGGAACACTGAAGCTTTCTTT
CASSGLGNTEAFF
>TRBJ1-1|many|TRBD1|TRBV20-1
TGCAGTGCTAGCCGACAGGGGGCCGAACTGAACACTGAAGCTTTCTTT
CSASRQGAELNTEAFF
>TRBJ1-1|-|-|TRBV10-3
TGTGCCATCAGTGCCGACAGAGACTTAACTTTCTTT
CAISADRDLTFF
>TRBJ1-5|many|-|TRBV10-3
TGTGCCATAGGAGTCGGAAATAGCAATCAGCCCCAGCATTTT
CAIGVGNSNQPQHF
>TRBJ2-2|-|-|TRBV5-1
TGCGCCAGCAGCCCGGGGCCGAACACCGGGGAGCTGTTTTTT
CASSPGPNTGELFF
>TRBJ1-2|-|-|TRBV7-2
TGTGCCAGCAGCTTAGTGGTGGGAGACTATGGCTACACCTTC
CASSLVVGDYGYTF
>TRBJ2-4|-|TRBD2|TRBV30
TGTGCCACGAACGCGGGGGATCGAGTCATTCAGTACTTC
CATNAGDRVIQYF
>TRBJ1-2|-|-|TRBV7-9
TGTGCCAGCAGCCACGTAGGACAGAACTATGGCTACACCTTC
CASSHVGQNYGYTF
>TRBJ1-2|few|-|TRBV19
TGTGCCAGTAGTATCCCAGGGCCAGAAAATGGCTACACCTTC
CASSIPGPENGYTF
>TRBJ2-1|few|-|TRBV20-1
TGCAGTGCTAGAGATGGTTGGGGGGCAGGTGAGCAGTTCTTC
CSARDGWGAGEQFF